Below, 29 T cell receptor beta chains from the same sample are listed, as sequenced in a study of T cell repertoires in cytomegalovirus infection. TCRdb re-derived calls from the reads in MiXCR, one entry per CDR3 protein. The sample shows about 890,000 distinct CDR3 sequences, roughly 30% of them seen only once. No antigen has been identified for these receptors. The sequencing here drew on cultured CD8+ T cells from PBMCs, taken from culture after CMV antigen stimulation. The origin of the receptors is a human donor in good health (CMV status not recorded). Some clones in this sample may be carry-over from other donors' samples.

The chain has TRBV7-2 and TRBJ1-1, with unresolved D. The ends were cut back, 5 bases at V and 5 bases at J, with 12 bases in the middle. Germline loops: CDR1 SGHTA, CDR2 FQGNSA. CDR3 length: 13 amino acids. The CDR3 region has the DNA TGTGCCAGCAGCCCCGTCGGACGGACTGAAGCTTTCTTT. Its protein is CASSPVGRTEAFF.

This clonotype was detected only a few times. This CDR3 reads CASSFTGGANTGELFF. CDR3 coding DNA: TGTGCCAGCAGCTTTACCGGGGGGGCGAACACCGGGGAGCTGTTTTTT. The V gene is TRBV7-6, the J gene TRBJ2-2; 8 nucleotides agree with TRBD2. J gave up 0 bases and V 3 bases, and 3 bases lay outside the gene matches. CDR3 length equals 16 residues. CDR1 and CDR2 from the germline V gene are SGHVS and FNYEAQ. The full variable domain, its missing parts supplied by reference TRBV7-6 and TRBJ2-2, is GAGVSQSPRYKVTKRGQDVALRCDPISGHVSLYWYRQALGQGPEFLTYFNYEAQQDKSGLPNDRFSAERPEGSISTLTIQRTEQRDSAMYRCASSFTGGANTGELFFGEGSRLTVL.

This chain links TRBV20-1 with TRBJ2-7, with D tentatively TRBD1 (7 bases). The CDR3 loop spans 14 amino acids. The germline gives CDR1 DFQATT, CDR2 SNEGSKA (reference sequence). V lost 6 bases to trimming and J lost 2 bases, with 17 bases between them. Written as DNA, the CDR3 is TGCAGTGCCAGGGGGGCCAGGGTAGCCTACGAGCAGTACTTC. Its protein is CSARGARVAYEQYF.

V usage is TRBV5-6 and J usage is TRBJ2-7, with D tentatively TRBD1 (5 bases). The V and J ends lost 0 bases and 1 base respectively, with 8 bases between them. CDR1 is SGHDT and CDR2 is YYEEEE in the germline V gene. This CDR3 has 14 residues. Written as DNA, the CDR3 is TGTGCCAGCAGCTTGGGGGGCAAGTCCTACGAGCAGTACTTC. Encoded protein: CASSLGGKSYEQYF.

The V and J genes are TRBV7-9 and TRBJ1-1; D not resolved. The V end was cut by 8 bases, the J end by 0 bases, with 7 bases between. There are 12 residues in the CDR3. Germline V lookup: CDR1 SEHNR, CDR2 FQNEAQ (reference sequence). CDR3 sequence reads: CASGLLNTEAFF. CDR3 nucleotide sequence: TGTGCCAGCGGGCTCCTGAACACTGAAGCTTTCTTT.

This clonotype was detected a few times. V and J are TRBV27 and TRBJ2-1; D perhaps matches TRBD1 (6 bases). CDR1 is MNHEY, CDR2 SMNVEV, per germline (reference sequence). V was clipped by 5 bases and J by 7 bases, with 18 bases between them. There are 15 residues in the CDR3. This CDR3 reads CASSPDRYPWNEQFF. In DNA form, the CDR3 reads TGTGCCAGCAGTCCTGACAGGTACCCCTGGAATGAGCAGTTCTTC.

The chain is built from TRBV20-1 and TRBJ2-3; D is possibly TRBD2 (5 bases). Germline V gene data show CDR1 as DFQATT and CDR2 as SNEGSKA (reference sequence). The CDR3 totals 16 residues. V dropped 1 base and J dropped 2 bases, with 16 bases sitting between them. The CDR3 sequence: CSARARGARSTDTQYF. CDR3 nucleotide sequence: TGCAGTGCTAGAGCTCGGGGTGCAAGGTCCACAGATACGCAGTATTTT.

The V call is TRBV4-1, the J call TRBJ2-1; no firm D call. CDR3 length equals 12 residues. Germline V gives CDR1 MGHRA, CDR2 YSYEKL. V was trimmed by 0 bases and J by 10 bases, leaving 7 bases between them. The CDR3 protein is CASSQEPAEQFF. In nucleotides, the CDR3 is TGCGCCAGCAGCCAAGAACCTGCCGAGCAGTTCTTC.

This clonotype was seen repeatedly, ten times or more. This chain connects TRBV7-6 to TRBJ2-7; no clear D gene. Per the germline V gene, CDR1 is SGHVS and CDR2 is FNYEAQ. This CDR3 has 14 amino acids. V was trimmed by 2 bases and J by 3 bases, leaving 11 bases between them. CDR3 nucleotide sequence: TGTGCCAGCAGCTTAAAGAGTTCCGGCTACGAGCAGTACTTC. Its translation: CASSLKSSGYEQYF.

This chain uses TRBV27 with TRBJ2-3, with a tentative D call TRBD2 (6 bases). This CDR3 is built from 14 residues. V lost 3 bases to trimming and J lost 4 bases, with 11 bases between them. Germline assignment: CDR1 MNHEY and CDR2 SMNVEV (reference sequence). CDR3 sequence reads: CASSLRLASDTQYF. As DNA, the CDR3 is TGTGCCAGCAGTTTGAGGCTAGCGTCAGATACGCAGTATTTT.

This clonotype was observed at least ten times. The chain carries TRBV6-6 and TRBJ2-3; 7 bases agree with TRBD1. V shed 6 bases and J 2 bases; nucleotides not matched to a gene: 8. CDR3 length: 15 amino acids. Germline-derived CDR1 and CDR2 are MNHNY and SVGAGI (reference sequence). Here the CDR3 reads CASRVPGQNTDTQYF. DNA of the CDR3: TGTGCCAGCAGGGTACCGGGACAGAACACAGATACGCAGTATTTT.

V is TRBV20-1 and J is TRBJ2-3; 8 nucleotides match TRBD1. V shed 6 bases, J shed 4 bases, and the junction held 6 bases outside the gene matches. Germline lookup yields CDR1 DFQATT and CDR2 SNEGSKA (reference sequence). This CDR3 contains 13 residues. CDR3 protein: CSAPDREADTQYF. The CDR3 coding sequence is TGCAGTGCACCGGACAGGGAAGCAGATACGCAGTATTTT.

The J gene is TRBJ2-5, the V gene TRBV6-6; D is unclear. Trimming took off 6 bases at V and 5 bases at J, with 16 bases between the two ends. The CDR3 is made up of 14 amino acids. Germline CDR1 reads MNHNY; CDR2 reads SVGAGI (reference sequence). CDR3 in DNA: TGTGCCAGCAGGCATGATGTCCAGCCGGAGACCCAGTACTTC. Translating it yields CASRHDVQPETQYF.

The chain combines TRBV28 with TRBJ1-2; 8 positions agree with TRBD1. V was clipped by 5 bases and J by 4 bases; unmatched bases: 9. Germline values: CDR1 MDHEN, CDR2 SYDVKM. The CDR3 has 15 amino acids. The CDR3 region is CASSVTGGLRYGYTF. CDR3 nucleotide sequence: TGTGCCAGCAGTGTTACAGGGGGGTTACGCTATGGCTACACCTTC.

This clonotype was seen a few times. V is TRBV6-5 and J is TRBJ2-5, with a tentative D call TRBD1 (5 bases). V gave up 0 bases and J gave up 3 bases, with 11 bases separating them. Germline-derived CDR1 and CDR2 are MNHEY and SVGAGI. The CDR3 is made up of 15 amino acids. CDR3: CASSYSRQPKETQYF. In nucleotides, the CDR3 is TGTGCCAGCAGTTACTCGAGACAGCCTAAAGAGACCCAGTACTTC.

The table lists this clonotype with a few counts. The CDR3 bases are TGTGCCAGCAGTGTCGGCGGGGGGGCCCGGGCCAAAAACATTCAGTACTTC. Protein: CASSVGGGARAKNIQYF. The chain carries TRBV12-3 or TRBV12-4 and TRBJ2-4; 9 bases fit TRBD2. CDR3 length equals 17 residues. V lost 5 bases to trimming and J lost 1 base; unmatched junction nucleotides: 9.

This rearrangement joins TRBV29-1 to TRBJ1-3; 9 positions agree with TRBD1. There are 15 residues in the CDR3. The J segment lost 5 bases and the V segment lost 4 bases, leaving 9 bases of the junction unmatched. Germline CDR1 reads SQVTM; CDR2 reads ANQGSEA. The DNA for the CDR3 is TGCAGCGTTGTGGGACAGGGTCGATCGAGAAACACCATATATTTT. Translated: CSVVGQGRSRNTIYF.

This rearrangement joins TRBV12-3 or TRBV12-4 to TRBJ2-3; 7 bases are shared with TRBD2. The CDR3 is made up of 15 amino acids. The junction had 10 bases not matched to a gene; V was cut back by 8 bases and J by 2 bases. The CDR3: CASHFGGFSTDTQYF. The CDR3 nucleotides are TGTGCCAGCCATTTCGGGGGGTTTTCCACAGATACGCAGTATTTT.

This clonotype was observed many times. The chain recombines TRBV6-1 with TRBJ2-3; TRBD2 matches at 7 bases. Trimming cost V 6 bases and J 1 base; bases outside gene matches: 13. This CDR3 contains 17 residues. Germline CDR1 reads MNHNS; CDR2 reads SASEGT. The CDR3 DNA follows: TGTGCCAGCAGGAAGGGGTGGCCGGCGGGGGGCACAGATACGCAGTATTTT. This gives the protein CASRKGWPAGGTDTQYF.

V and J are TRBV27 and TRBJ1-3, with D tentatively TRBD1 (5 bases). This CDR3 comprises 11 residues. Germline values: CDR1 MNHEY, CDR2 SMNVEV (reference sequence). CDR3 sequence (DNA): TGTGCTTCAGGGCAGGGTAGCACCATATATTTT. This encodes CASGQGSTIYF.

The genes are TRBV19 and TRBJ2-7; D unresolved. Germline loops: CDR1 LNHDA, CDR2 SQIVND (reference sequence). This CDR3 has 13 amino acids. Trimming removed 1 base from V and 5 bases from J, with 9 bases in between. CDR3 protein: CASSIGSDNEQYF. CDR3 sequence (DNA): TGTGCCAGTAGTATAGGTTCCGATAACGAGCAGTACTTC.

This clonotype has only a few counts. The V call is TRBV6-2 or TRBV6-3, the J call TRBJ2-3, with 7 positions matching TRBD2. Looked up from germline, CDR1 is MNHEY and CDR2 is SVGEGT. This CDR3 has 17 amino acids. J lost 3 bases, V lost 7 bases, and 16 bases had no gene match. The CDR3 DNA reads as TGTGCCAGCATCCCAGAGGGACTACCCCCGGGAACAGATACGCAGTATTTT. Translation gives CASIPEGLPPGTDTQYF.

The chain employs TRBV11-2 and TRBJ2-1; 8 bases are shared with TRBD2. Germline V gene lookup returns CDR1 SGHAT and CDR2 FQNNGV. The CDR3 has 15 residues. The ends lost 5 bases at V and 3 bases at J; junction bases unmatched: 6. CDR3 in DNA: TGTGCCAGCAGCCCTGAGGCGGGGGGCTACAATGAGCAGTTCTTC. Its protein product is CASSPEAGGYNEQFF. The variable domain in full, completed from reference TRBV11-2 and TRBJ2-1, reads EAGVAQSPRYKIIEKRQSVAFWCNPISGHATLYWYQQILGQGPKLLIQFQNNGVVDDSQLPKDRFSAERLKGVDSTLKIQPAKLEDSAVYLCASSPEAGGYNEQFFGPGTRLTVL.

The chain has TRBV7-2 and TRBJ1-2; D might be TRBD1 (5 bases). Trimming took 1 base from V and 10 from J, leaving 19 bases between them. Germline assignment: CDR1 SGHTA and CDR2 FQGNSA. This CDR3 has 15 residues. In nucleotides, the CDR3 is TGTGCCAGCAGCTTAGGGGGGGTTCAGTTGTTCGACTACACCTTC. Translating it yields CASSLGGVQLFDYTF.

This clonotype has a count of ten or more. The chain recombines TRBV7-2 with TRBJ2-6; TRBD1 aligns across 8 bases. After removal of 6 bases from V and 4 bases from J, the junction contained 5 bases not matched to a gene. CDR3 length: 15 residues. The germline CDR1 and CDR2 sequences are SGHTA and FQGNSA. The CDR3 DNA sequence: TGTGCCAGCAGGTGGACAGGGACCGGGGCCAACGTCCTGACTTTC. As protein: CASRWTGTGANVLTF.

This clonotype was seen a handful of times. CDR3 region: CASSVRGNYGYTF. For the CDR3, the DNA is TGTGCCAGCAGCGTGCGGGGAAACTATGGCTACACCTTC. This rearrangement joins TRBV9 to TRBJ1-2; D is undetermined. Germline V gene lookup returns CDR1 SGDLS and CDR2 YYNGEE. This CDR3 region has 13 residues. Deletions cut 2 bases from V and 2 bases from J, with 7 bases between. Supplemented by reference TRBV9 and TRBJ1-2, the full variable domain reads DSGVTQTPKHLITATGQRVTLRCSPRSGDLSVYWYQQSLDQGLQFLIQYYNGEERAKGNILERFSAQQFPDLHSELNLSSLELGDSALYFCASSVRGNYGYTFGSGTRLTVV.

Concerning this clonotype itself: A much larger clone sits a single nucleotide away, making a read error possible. The chain links TRBV7-6 to TRBJ1-4; D perhaps matches TRBD1 (6 bases). The V gene's germline CDR1 is SGHVS and CDR2 FNYEAQ. This CDR3 contains 14 residues. CDR3: CTSSLDRSNEKLFF. The DNA of the CDR3 is TGTACCAGCAGCTTAGACAGGTCTAATGAAAAACTGTTTTTT.

In its sample, this clonotype was seen many times. The chain recombines TRBV6-1 with TRBJ2-3, with 9 bases aligning to TRBD2. Per germline, CDR1 MNHNS and CDR2 SASEGT. The CDR3 is 21 amino acids. J was trimmed by 2 bases and V by 5 bases; bases with no gene match: 23. The CDR3 DNA reads TGTGCCAGCAGTCATTTCCCAGCCTACTCGGGACTAGCCCCGTTCACAGATACGCAGTATTTT. This gives the protein CASSHFPAYSGLAPFTDTQYF.

V usage is TRBV4-3 and J usage is TRBJ1-4, with D perhaps matching TRBD1 (6 bases). The CDR3 consists of 15 residues. V shed 0 bases and J shed 6 bases, with 11 bases lying between them. The germline CDR1 and CDR2 sequences are LGHNA and YSLEER. The CDR3 loop is CASSQDGGGYEKLFF. In DNA, the CDR3 is TGCGCCAGCAGCCAAGATGGGGGGGGCTATGAAAAACTGTTTTTT.